The next 28 T cell receptor beta chains were all read from a single sample in a study of lymphopenia after photon versus proton radiotherapy (dated by TCRdb to about 2019). Receptor libraries were prepared by the immunoSEQ multiplex PCR assay. Entries here come from immuneACCESS through TCRdb and include only in-frame sequences with V and J called. Some clones fail to appear in such tables; in the studies checked, an unresolved V gene covers under half of the shortfall, and the cause of the remainder is unknown. For this sample the table gives tens of thousands of clones, of which over 80% were detected only once. The top ten clonotypes cover 10% to 13% of the sample. The source was peripheral blood, collected from a patient treated with proton-based radiotherapy. The receptors were sampled from a man older than 75 with esophageal cancer.

In its sample, this clone was seen once. The chain is built from TRBV7-2 and TRBJ2-5, with 16 bases lining up with TRBD2. The CDR3 sequence is 18 residues long. The V gene's germline CDR1 is SGHTA and CDR2 FQGNSA. V shed 5 bases, J shed 5 bases, and the junction held 11 bases outside the gene matches. The CDR3 reads CASSPGGLAGGPGETQYF. DNA of the CDR3: TGTGCCAGCAGCCCGGGGGGACTAGCGGGAGGGCCTGGGGAGACCCAGTACTTC. The variable domain in full, with the rest retrieved from reference TRBV7-2 and TRBJ2-5, is GAGVSQSPSNKVTEKGKDVELRCDPISGHTALYWYRQSLGQGLEFLIYFQGNSAPDKSGLPSDRFSAERTGGSVSTLTIQRTQQEDSAVYLCASSPGGLAGGPGETQYFGPGTRLLVL.

V gene TRBV9 combines with J gene TRBJ1-2; tentatively, D is TRBD1 (6 bases). The V end was cut by 0 bases, the J end by 4 bases, with 13 bases between. The CDR3 has 15 amino acids. Germline V CDR1 and CDR2: SGDLS, YYNGEE. Here the CDR3 DNA reads TGTGCCAGCAGCGTAGGACAGGTCCCTGGCTATGGCTACACCTTC. It specifies CASSVGQVPGYGYTF. The entire variable domain, with the rest obtained from reference TRBV9 and TRBJ1-2, is as follows: DSGVTQTPKHLITATGQRVTLRCSPRSGDLSVYWYQQSLDQGLQFLIQYYNGEERAKGNILERFSAQQFPDLHSELNLSSLELGDSALYFCASSVGQVPGYGYTFGSGTRLTVV.

This chain links TRBV18 with TRBJ1-6; no clear D. The CDR3 covers 15 residues. Deletions cut 2 bases from V and 0 bases from J, with 5 bases between. Germline CDR1 and CDR2: KGHSH and LQKENI. The CDR3 loop is CASSPGSSYNSPLHF. For the CDR3, the DNA is TGTGCCAGCTCACCAGGGAGCTCCTATAATTCACCCCTCCACTTT.

The genes are TRBV19 and TRBJ1-6; possibly TRBD1 for D (5 bases). The CDR3 loop spans 12 amino acids. Germline V gene data show CDR1 as LNHDA and CDR2 as SQIVND (reference sequence). Trimming left V 3 bases short and J 11 bases short, with 8 bases between. In DNA, the CDR3 is TGTGCCAGTAGTATGGGGCGGGCACCCCTCCACTTT. Translating gives CASSMGRAPLHF.

J is TRBJ2-5 and V is TRBV9; D is undetermined. The CDR3 is 14 amino acids. Trimming pared 0 bases from V and 1 base from J, leaving 7 bases between. From germline, CDR1 is SGDLS and CDR2 YYNGEE. The CDR3 region has the DNA TGTGCCAGCAGCGTAGGACAATCCCAAGAGACCCAGTACTTC. Translation: CASSVGQSQETQYF. Filled out from reference TRBV9 and TRBJ2-5, the complete variable domain reads DSGVTQTPKHLITATGQRVTLRCSPRSGDLSVYWYQQSLDQGLQFLIQYYNGEERAKGNILERFSAQQFPDLHSELNLSSLELGDSALYFCASSVGQSQETQYFGPGTRLLVL.

The gene calls are TRBV19 and TRBJ2-6; D possibly corresponds to TRBD2 (5 bases). CDR1 is LNHDA, CDR2 SQIVND, per germline (reference sequence). CDR3 length equals 16 residues. V lost 4 bases and J lost 2, with 12 bases in between. The CDR3 sequence: CASSTGSQAGANVLTF. The CDR3 region has the DNA TGTGCCAGTAGTACGGGGTCCCAGGCTGGGGCCAACGTCCTGACTTTC.

This chain links TRBV2 with TRBJ1-5; the match to TRBD1 covers 7 bases. Trimming removed 7 bases from V and 0 bases from J; junction bases left unmatched: 3. The CDR3 contains 14 residues. CDR1 is SNHLY, CDR2 FYNNEI, per germline. CDR3 in DNA: TGTGCCAGCACCGACAGGGTTAGCAATCAGCCCCAGCATTTT. Amino acid sequence: CASTDRVSNQPQHF.

Written as DNA, the CDR3 is TGTGCCAGCACCGTGGGGGGGAAGCCTCTGGAAGCTTTCTTT. Its translation: CASTVGGKPLEAFF. This chain joins TRBV28 and TRBJ1-1; D might be TRBD1 (5 bases). CDR3 size: 14 residues. V was clipped by 7 bases and J by 8 bases, with 20 bases between them. Germline values: CDR1 MDHEN, CDR2 SYDVKM. Together with reference TRBV28 and TRBJ1-1, the CDR3 gives the full variable domain: DVKVTQSSRYLVKRTGEKVFLECVQDMDHENMFWYRQDPGLGLRLIYFSYDVKMKEKGDIPEGYSVSREKKERFSLILESASTNQTSMYLCASTVGGKPLEAFFGQGTRLTVV.

The J gene is TRBJ2-5, the V gene TRBV6-6, with 9 bases lining up with TRBD2. Germline-derived CDR1 and CDR2 are MNHNY and SVGAGI (reference sequence). Germline trimming cut 5 bases from V and 4 bases from J; bases unmatched to any gene: 8. CDR3 length equals 15 residues. CDR3 region: CASSPRGGGGETQYF. In nucleotides, the CDR3 is TGTGCCAGCAGTCCCCGGGGCGGGGGGGGAGAGACCCAGTACTTC.

CDR3 in amino acids: CASSKIGRQNTEAFF. The CDR3, as DNA: TGTGCCAGCAGCAAAATCGGGCGCCAGAACACTGAAGCTTTCTTT. V is TRBV27 and J is TRBJ1-1, with no clear D. Germline V gene lookup returns CDR1 MNHEY and CDR2 SMNVEV (reference sequence). This CDR3 is 15 amino acids long. Trimming cost V 6 bases and J 1 base, with 15 bases left between them.

V is TRBV11-2 and J is TRBJ1-5, with D perhaps TRBD1 (5 bases). This CDR3 has 13 residues. V was pared by 5 bases and J by 7 bases, with 12 bases between. Germline CDR1 reads SGHAT; CDR2 reads FQNNGV. CDR3 residues: CASSRDQDQPQHF. CDR3 coding DNA: TGTGCCAGCAGCAGGGACCAGGACCAGCCCCAGCATTTT.

The rearrangement uses TRBV29-1 and TRBJ1-2, with TRBD1 as a possible D gene (6 bases). Germline CDR1 and CDR2: SQVTM and ANQGSEA. The CDR3 contains 11 residues. Deletions cut 3 bases from V and 6 bases from J, with 8 bases between. The CDR3 DNA follows: TGCAGCGTTGAGGGGGCGAATGGCTACACCTTC. Residues: CSVEGANGYTF.

The chain recombines TRBV7-2 with TRBJ2-5, with TRBD2 matching over 15 bases. The germline V gene encodes CDR1 SGHTA and CDR2 FQGNSA. After removal of 4 bases from V and 5 bases from J, the junction contained 8 bases not matched to a gene. This CDR3 region has 17 residues. In nucleotides, the CDR3 is TGTGCCAGCAGCTCCGTCCGGACTAGCGGGGGGGGTGAGACCCAGTACTTC. It translates to CASSSVRTSGGGETQYF.

The chain combines TRBV19 with TRBJ1-1, with no clear D. Looked up from germline, CDR1 is LNHDA and CDR2 is SQIVND (reference sequence). The CDR3 totals 15 residues. The germline V and J ends were trimmed by 0 bases and 1 base, with 9 bases remaining between them. CDR3 in DNA: TGTGCCAGTAGTATAGACCAACACGAGAACACTGAAGCTTTCTTT. The encoded protein is CASSIDQHENTEAFF.

The rearrangement links TRBV25-1 to TRBJ2-5; 7 nucleotides align to TRBD1. Per germline, CDR1 MGHDK and CDR2 SYGVNS. The CDR3 has 12 residues. The ends lost 10 bases at V and 4 bases at J; junction bases unmatched: 6. CDR3 residues: CATGTDLETQYF. Written as DNA, the CDR3 is TGTGCCACCGGGACAGACCTAGAGACCCAGTACTTC.

The chain joins TRBV6-5 to TRBJ2-7; TRBD1 or TRBD2 may be the D gene (5 bases each). Germline V lookup: CDR1 MNHEY, CDR2 SVGAGI. The CDR3 sequence is 13 residues long. Trimming removed 8 bases from V and 2 bases from J, with 13 bases in between. The CDR3 is CASSSGTTYEQYF. In DNA, the CDR3 is TGTGCCAGCTCGTCAGGGACCACCTACGAGCAGTACTTC.

This clone has just one count. V gene TRBV15 combines with J gene TRBJ2-3; 9 bases map to TRBD2. Germline-derived CDR1 and CDR2 are LNHNV and YYDKDF (reference sequence). The V segment lost 1 base and the J segment 5 bases; nucleotides outside the gene matches: 4. The CDR3 covers 15 residues. The CDR3 DNA reads as TGTGCCACCAGCAGAGGTAGCGGGGGAGGAGATACGCAGTATTTT. It encodes CATSRGSGGGDTQYF.

The rearrangement uses TRBV30 and TRBJ1-1, with D unclear. Deletions cut 4 bases from V and 0 bases from J, with 9 bases between. From germline, CDR1 is GTSNPN and CDR2 SVGIG (reference sequence). CDR3 length: 13 amino acids. The CDR3 reads CAWTPTMNTEAFF. In nucleotides, the CDR3 is TGTGCCTGGACTCCCACGATGAACACTGAAGCTTTCTTT.

V is TRBV9 and J is TRBJ2-2; no clear D. Germline CDR1 SGDLS, CDR2 YYNGEE. V was pared by 3 bases and J by 1 base, with 4 bases between. The CDR3 has 13 amino acids. CDR3 sequence (DNA): TGTGCCAGCAGCGGAAAGAACACCGGGGAGCTGTTTTTT. It translates to CASSGKNTGELFF.

This chain connects TRBV11-2 to TRBJ2-7; weak D call: TRBD2 (5 bases). Germline V gene lookup returns CDR1 SGHAT and CDR2 FQNNGV. Trimming left V 0 bases short and J 5 bases short, with 11 bases between. The CDR3 loop spans 14 amino acids. In DNA, the CDR3 is TGTGCCAGCAGCTTAGAACTAGGAGGACACGAGCAGTACTTC. Translation: CASSLELGGHEQYF.

The chain is built from TRBV5-4 and TRBJ2-1, with TRBD1 as a possible D gene (6 bases). Germline values: CDR1 SGHNT, CDR2 YYREEE (reference sequence). The CDR3 contains 15 residues. V was clipped by 2 bases and J by 0 bases, with 9 bases between them. The CDR3 loop is CASSLGQRSYNEQFF. The CDR3 DNA is TGTGCCAGCAGCTTAGGACAGCGCTCCTACAATGAGCAGTTCTTC.

The chain employs TRBV27 and TRBJ2-7; perhaps D is TRBD1 or TRBD2 (5 bases each). Germline-derived CDR1 and CDR2 are MNHEY and SMNVEV (reference sequence). V gave up 2 bases and J gave up 6 bases, with 11 bases separating them. The CDR3 sequence is 13 residues long. The CDR3 reads CASSLARGGEQYF. In DNA, the CDR3 is TGTGCCAGCAGTTTAGCGAGGGGCGGCGAGCAGTACTTC.

This chain connects TRBV27 to TRBJ1-2; D not certain. V was cut by 5 bases and J by 3 bases, with 19 bases left in between. Germline values: CDR1 MNHEY, CDR2 SMNVEV (reference sequence). The CDR3 contains 16 residues. The CDR3 loop is CASSPYPPGEDYGYTF. DNA of the CDR3: TGTGCCAGCAGTCCCTACCCCCCCGGGGAGGACTATGGCTACACCTTC.

In its sample, this clone was seen once. The chain employs TRBV11-3 and TRBJ2-1; D possibly corresponds to TRBD2 (6 bases). This CDR3 region has 13 residues. Germline CDR1 SGHNT, CDR2 YENEEA. The ends were cut back, 3 bases at V and 4 bases at J, with 7 bases in the middle. CDR3 loop: CASSFGGYNEQFF. CDR3 nucleotides: TGTGCCAGCAGCTTCGGAGGGTACAATGAGCAGTTCTTC.

Only a few counts were recorded for this clone. The chain employs TRBV27 and TRBJ1-4, with 9 bases lining up with TRBD1. V shed 5 bases, J shed 5 bases, and the junction held 6 bases outside the gene matches. The CDR3 runs 15 residues. Germline V lookup: CDR1 MNHEY, CDR2 SMNVEV (reference sequence). As DNA, the CDR3 is TGTGCCAGCAGTGCTACAGGGGGCTGGAATGAAAAACTGTTTTTT. It codes for CASSATGGWNEKLFF.

The chain employs TRBV11-3 and TRBJ2-5; the D gene could be TRBD1 or TRBD2 (5 bases each). CDR1 and CDR2 from the germline V gene are SGHNT and YENEEA. The CDR3 is 14 amino acids. Trimming cost V 1 base and J 0 bases, with 6 bases left between them. For the CDR3, the DNA is TGTGCCAGCAGCTTAGGAGGGGACCAAGAGACCCAGTACTTC. It yields the protein CASSLGGDQETQYF.

The chain is built from TRBV4-1 and TRBJ1-1, with D possibly matching TRBD1 (6 bases). This CDR3 region has 19 residues. The germline V gene encodes CDR1 MGHRA and CDR2 YSYEKL. Between the trimmed V and J ends, which lost 2 bases and 1 base, there was a span of 23 bases. The CDR3 DNA reads TGCGCCAGCAGCCAAAGACTACCGACAGGAGCCAGCCCGAACACTGAAGCTTTCTTT. Translated, it gives CASSQRLPTGASPNTEAFF.

This clone occurred a few times. The rearrangement links TRBV5-1 to TRBJ1-5; D uncertain. The germline CDR1 and CDR2 sequences are SGHRS and YFSETQ. V was pared by 4 bases and J by 6 bases, with 17 bases between. This CDR3 comprises 15 residues. CDR3 nucleotides: TGCGCCAGCAGCCCCACCGGGCTGGGCGGTCAGCCCCAGCATTTT. Amino acids: CASSPTGLGGQPQHF.